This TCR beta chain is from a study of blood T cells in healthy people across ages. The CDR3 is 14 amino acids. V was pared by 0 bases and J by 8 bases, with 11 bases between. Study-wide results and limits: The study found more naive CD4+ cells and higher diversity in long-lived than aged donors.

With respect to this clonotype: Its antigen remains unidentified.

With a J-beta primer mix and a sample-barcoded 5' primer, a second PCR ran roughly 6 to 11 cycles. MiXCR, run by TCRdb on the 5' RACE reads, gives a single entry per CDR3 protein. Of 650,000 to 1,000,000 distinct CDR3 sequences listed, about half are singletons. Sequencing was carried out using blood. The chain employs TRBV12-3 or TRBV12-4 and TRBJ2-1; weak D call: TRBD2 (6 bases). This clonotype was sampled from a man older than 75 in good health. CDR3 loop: CASSLASGGDEQFF. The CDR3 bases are TGTGCCAGCAGTTTAGCTAGCGGAGGCGATGAGCAGTTCTTC.